This T cell receptor (beta chain) originates from a study of vaccination and CD4 T cells after COVID-19. Study-wide context: Convalescent patients gave post-COVID blood a median roughly 96 days post-diagnosis, range 35 to 161. The stimulating agents, overlapping spike peptides, came from SARS-CoV-2, HCoV-NL63, HCoV-OC43 and HCoV-229E.

Concerning this clonotype itself: The antigen remains undetermined.

The Oncomine TCR Beta short-read assay generated sequence data from the DNA of cultured CD4+ T cells. TCRdb reprocessed the PCR reads via MiXCR and lists one record per CDR3 protein. The data contain under 20,000 distinct CDR3 sequences, around 80% of them seen just once; the ten biggest clones take up approximately 16%. The treatment denotes: roughly 11-day PBMC culture with coronavirus spike peptide pools or control peptides (ViraFEST assay). The healthy vaccine recipients were free of prior SARS-CoV-2 infection; their nucleocapsid antibodies were negative before and after vaccination. The material was CD4+ T cells from blood, cultured in vitro, obtained after SARS-CoV-2 vaccination. The receptor comes from a human donor who received a COVID-19 vaccine.

The CDR3 reads CASSATGNTEAFF. For the CDR3, the DNA is TGTGCCAGCAGTGCGACAGGGAACACTGAAGCTTTCTTT. This chain connects TRBV6-1 to TRBJ1-1; perhaps TRBD1 as D (6 bases). The CDR3 runs 13 residues. V was pared by 4 bases and J by 1 base, with 7 bases between. Germline CDR1 and CDR2: MNHNS and SASEGT.